These T cell receptor beta chains were read from a single sample in a study of blood T cell repertoires in COVID-19. Profiling relied on immunoSEQ multiplex PCR, and the TCRdb table lists in-frame clones only, not all of them. Counted here are approximately 100,000 clones, about 90% occurring once; the ten biggest clones make up roughly 4.2%. Sample: peripheral blood. The origin of the receptors is a human donor with COVID-19, enrolled during active disease. The donor label of this sample is uncertain. The CDR3 runs from the conserved cysteine through the conserved F or W. A row's size may be missing; if present it is once, few, many or a size class.

V gene	clone size	J gene	CDR3 protein
TRBV6-1	.	TRBJ1-6	CASSELGSSYNSPLHF
TRBV30	.	TRBJ2-7	CAWIKAGVDEQYF
TRBV6-5	.	TRBJ1-5	CASRDTSGATKEHF
TRBV25-1	.	TRBJ1-1	CASSERNTEAFF
TRBV6-4	.	TRBJ1-6	CASSSGTDNSPLHF
TRBV2	few	TRBJ1-1	CASSVRNTEAFF
TRBV9	few	TRBJ2-3	CASSNRGAGVDTQYF
TRBV28	.	TRBJ2-3	CASSPPTGTSTDTQYF
TRBV25-1	.	TRBJ1-4	CASSGGTGPNEKLFF
TRBV5-5	.	TRBJ2-5	CASSLDRPSRGETQYF
TRBV21-1	.	TRBJ2-4	CASSIVETGAGNIQYF
TRBV10-2	.	TRBJ2-1	CASSDASGRAGKDNEQFF
TRBV19	.	TRBJ1-3	CASSARRTGNTIYF
TRBV7-3	.	TRBJ1-1	CASSPRDFSRGTEAFF
TRBV28	.	TRBJ2-2	CASSLTGAGGITGELFF
TRBV11-3	.	TRBJ2-7	CASSLGYSGSYEQYF
TRBV5-1	.	TRBJ2-5	CASSVGTAQETQYF
TRBV6-6	.	TRBJ1-2	CASSPGQADYGYTF
TRBV5-1	.	TRBJ1-1	CASSLDGGANTEAFF
TRBV3-1/TRBV3-2	.	TRBJ2-3	CASSQIRTDTQYF
TRBV10-3	.	TRBJ1-5	CAISAGGAGEQPQHF
TRBV5-4	.	TRBJ1-2	CASSFWSGGRYGYTF
TRBV11-2	.	TRBJ1-1	CASSAGRPNTEAFF
TRBV5-1	.	TRBJ2-3	CASSLGASGMGTDTQYF
TRBV9	.	TRBJ1-4	CASSASTGGGMDEKLFF
TRBV2	.	TRBJ1-2	CASSEDRGRGGYTF
TRBV2	.	TRBJ2-3	CASSPMGQNTDTQYF
TRBV4-1	.	TRBJ1-6	CASSRDTPGQTNSPLHF
TRBV5-6	.	TRBJ1-5	CASSLGRSNQPQHF
TRBV29-1	.	TRBJ2-1	CSVVRNQGQEQFF
TRBV5-4	.	TRBJ1-2	CASSLVTGGSSGYTF
TRBV10-3	.	TRBJ1-3	CATSRQVSGNTIYF
TRBV9	.	TRBJ1-5	CASSRGQGNQPQHF
TRBV5-1	.	TRBJ2-7	CASSVTGRDSYEQYF
TRBV2	.	TRBJ1-6	CASREGSSPLHF
TRBV10-1	.	TRBJ1-5	CASSGTVQGPQHF
TRBV11-2	.	TRBJ1-2	CASSPAGANYGYTF
TRBV27	.	TRBJ2-3	CASSLSYRNWATDTQYF
TRBV9	.	TRBJ2-3	CASSVDPAGEEGDTQYF
TRBV6-2/TRBV6-3	.	TRBJ2-7	CASSYDAGGTYEQYF
TRBV6-5	once	TRBJ2-3	CASSTGAFFTDTQYF
TRBV29-1	.	TRBJ1-1	CSADRGSEAFF
TRBV9	.	TRBJ1-3	CASSVDGSSGNTIYF
TRBV7-9	.	TRBJ1-5	CASREKPGTDHLQPQHF
TRBV7-9	.	TRBJ2-1	CASSLDRANEQFF
TRBV28	once	TRBJ1-6	CASSLEMTGNSPLHF
TRBV5-1	.	TRBJ1-1	CASSRSTGGELELGEAFF
TRBV11-2	.	TRBJ1-6	CASTRGGRQAYNSPLHF
TRBV27	.	TRBJ1-1	CASSPGLGRTEAFF
TRBV5-5	.	TRBJ1-2	CASSLRDTNYGYTF
TRBV18	.	TRBJ1-1	CASSPQTSEGTEAFF
TRBV19	.	TRBJ2-7	CASTQTGDAYEQYF
TRBV30	.	TRBJ2-7	CAWSVMIPRVYF
TRBV28	.	TRBJ1-5	CASRPGTGGNQPQHF
TRBV2	.	TRBJ1-5	CASSGGREGQPQHF
TRBV7-3	.	TRBJ2-1	CASSFGGTRAYNEQFF
TRBV6-4	.	TRBJ2-3	CASSFLRDRRDTQYF
TRBV6-5	.	TRBJ2-7	CASRGLAGNNEQYF
TRBV27	.	TRBJ2-7	CASRRGGGTYEQYF